This T cell receptor beta chain originates from a study of CD8 T cells in ankylosing spondylitis. Study-wide results and caveats: Reports say disease-linked clones showed up significantly more in matched ankylosing spondylitis synovial fluid. There was a TCR beta motif, made of roughly eight highly homologous variants, that appeared characteristic of ankylosing spondylitis blood. Earlier authors reported some of these motif variants in reactive arthritis synovial fluid and blood.

Germline V gene data show CDR1 as SGHRS and CDR2 as YFSETQ. V was trimmed by 0 bases and J by 9 bases, leaving 10 bases between them. This CDR3 has 13 residues. Each TCR beta library was made by quantitative 5'-RACE that incorporated molecular barcodes. In TCRdb, the 5' RACE reads were re-called with MiXCR into one record per CDR3 protein. The profile shows about 220,000 distinct CDR3 sequences, about 10% of them singletons. In its sample, this clonotype was seen many times. The antigen is undetermined. The sequenced sample consisted of blood, either unsorted or a sorted T cell fraction (not recorded which). The clonotype comes from a male donor with ankylosing spondylitis or in good health (not recorded which). This chain joins TRBV5-1 and TRBJ1-5; no reliable D call. Here the CDR3 reads CASSLDSASPQHF. CDR3 coding DNA: TGCGCCAGCAGCTTGGACAGCGCTTCGCCCCAGCATTTT.